One and the same sample provided the 13 T cell receptor beta chains below, sequenced in a study of T-cell reconstitution after alpha-beta-depleted transplantation in children. Construction of the TCRbeta library involved unique molecular identifiers. One entry per CDR3 protein, called by TCRdb with MiXCR from the PCR reads. Found here are approximately 500,000 distinct CDR3 sequences, 10% to 13% of them singletons; the top ten hold about 2.1%. Material: PBMCs, obtained before TCRalphabeta/CD19-depleted stem cell transplant. Receptors were obtained from a child between 2 and 9 years old with inherited bone marrow failure, due to receive a stem cell transplant.

This clonotype was picked up a small number of times. The V call is TRBV18, the J call TRBJ2-6; no clear D. Germline loops: CDR1 KGHSH, CDR2 LQKENI. V was pared by 4 bases and J by 0 bases, with 10 bases between. This CDR3 has 16 residues. The CDR3 loop reads CASSLLVRSGANVLTF. The CDR3 nucleotides are TGTGCCAGCTCACTTCTTGTCCGCTCTGGGGCCAACGTCCTGACTTTC. The variable domain in full, with the rest retrieved from reference TRBV18 and TRBJ2-6, is NAGVMQNPRHLVRRRGQEARLRCSPMKGHSHVYWYRQLPEEGLKFMVYLQKENIIDESGMPKERFSAEFPKEGPSILRIQQVVRGDSAAYFCASSLLVRSGANVLTFGAGSRLTVL.

The V gene is TRBV4-1, the J gene TRBJ1-5; perhaps TRBD1 as D (5 bases). Germline CDR1 reads MGHRA; CDR2 reads YSYEKL. V was pared by 0 bases and J by 3 bases, with 12 bases between. This CDR3 is 16 amino acids long. The CDR3 sequence: CASSQDVGAVNQPQHF. CDR3 DNA sequence: TGCGCCAGCAGCCAAGATGTAGGGGCGGTCAATCAGCCCCAGCATTTT.

This clonotype was picked up many times. The V and J genes are TRBV5-1 and TRBJ2-5, with 9 bases aligning to TRBD1. The CDR3 is 14 amino acids. V lost 2 bases and J lost 5; bases outside the gene matches: 4. CDR1 is SGHRS, CDR2 YFSETQ, per germline. The CDR3 sequence is CASSLQGAEETQYF. For the CDR3, the DNA is TGCGCCAGCAGCTTACAGGGGGCTGAGGAGACCCAGTACTTC.

The table lists this clonotype with many counts. J is TRBJ2-3 and V is TRBV5-1, with 7 positions matching TRBD1. Losses at the gene ends were 4 bases for V and 4 bases for J; bases not matched to a gene: 9. The CDR3 has 15 residues. Germline CDR1 SGHRS, CDR2 YFSETQ. The CDR3 DNA reads TGCGCCAGCAGCGCCCCGGGACAGATCCCAGATACGCAGTATTTT. This gives the protein CASSAPGQIPDTQYF.

This clonotype was counted at least ten times. The rearrangement uses TRBV12-3 or TRBV12-4 and TRBJ2-1; 8 bases line up with TRBD2. The CDR3 loop spans 16 amino acids. The V segment lost 5 bases and the J segment 8 bases; nucleotides outside the gene matches: 14. Here the CDR3 DNA reads TGTGCCAGCAGTAACACAGCGGGAGCCAAGGGTGATGAGCAGTTCTTC. Translating it yields CASSNTAGAKGDEQFF.

This clonotype was seen at least ten times. The CDR3 here is CSASRRGAGETQYF. CDR3 DNA sequence: TGCAGTGCTAGCCGCAGGGGGGCCGGAGAGACCCAGTACTTC. The rearrangement uses TRBV20-1 and TRBJ2-5, with D possibly matching TRBD1 (7 bases). In germline, CDR1 is DFQATT, CDR2 SNEGSKA (reference sequence). Trimming took 3 bases from V and 4 from J, leaving 15 bases between them. The CDR3 runs to 14 residues.

This clonotype occurred many times. The chain combines TRBV11-2 with TRBJ2-4; weak D call: TRBD2 (5 bases). V dropped 1 base and J dropped 8 bases, with 15 bases sitting between them. There are 15 residues in the CDR3. Germline CDR1 reads SGHAT; CDR2 reads FQNNGV. CDR3 DNA sequence: TGTGCCAGCAGCTTAGGGCCTCGGAGGCAGGACATTCAGTACTTC. Protein product: CASSLGPRRQDIQYF. The entire variable domain, with the rest obtained from reference TRBV11-2 and TRBJ2-4, is as follows: EAGVAQSPRYKIIEKRQSVAFWCNPISGHATLYWYQQILGQGPKLLIQFQNNGVVDDSQLPKDRFSAERLKGVDSTLKIQPAKLEDSAVYLCASSLGPRRQDIQYFGAGTRLSVL.

CDR3 in amino acids: CASSYRSGQSYEQYF. In DNA, the CDR3 is TGTGCCAGCAGTTACAGATCAGGACAGTCCTACGAGCAGTACTTC. The V call is TRBV7-2, the J call TRBJ2-7, with D possibly matching TRBD1 (6 bases). Germline V CDR1 and CDR2: SGHTA, FQGNSA. The V end lost 6 bases, the J end lost 1 base, and 16 bases lay between the germline ends. The CDR3 extends over 15 amino acids.

In the case of this clonotype: With a much larger clone just one base away, this may be a read error. The chain joins TRBV6-1 to TRBJ1-5; 7 nucleotides match TRBD1. Germline V gene lookup returns CDR1 MNHNS and CDR2 SASEGT. The CDR3 contains 16 residues. The CDR3 spells CVSRSSPQGSNQPQHF. The CDR3 nucleotides read TGTGTCAGCAGATCTTCCCCACAGGGGAGCAATCAGCCCCAGCATTTT.

The table lists this clonotype with many counts. V usage is TRBV5-5 and J usage is TRBJ2-7; 9 bases fit TRBD1. The germline V gene encodes CDR1 SGHKS and CDR2 YYEKEE (reference sequence). This CDR3 has 15 residues. After removal of 4 bases from V and 6 bases from J, the junction contained 11 bases not matched to a gene. DNA for the CDR3: TGTGCCAGCAGCCGCGAGGGACAGGGCCCGGTCGAGCAGTACTTC. It is translated as CASSREGQGPVEQYF.

This clonotype was observed a few times. The J gene is TRBJ1-6, the V gene TRBV12-3 or TRBV12-4; a possible D gene is TRBD1 (5 bases). The CDR3 is 15 residues long. The V gene lost 7 bases and the J gene lost 6 bases, with 16 bases spanning the gap. CDR3 sequence: CASILTVIPNSPLHF. Here the CDR3 DNA reads TGTGCCAGCATTTTGACAGTTATTCCTAATTCACCCCTCCACTTT.

This sequence joins TRBV29-1 and TRBJ2-4, with D uncertain. This CDR3 spans 13 amino acids. The V gene's germline CDR1 is SQVTM and CDR2 ANQGSEA. The germline V and J ends were trimmed by 6 bases and 9 bases, with 18 bases remaining between them. The CDR3 nucleotides read TGCAGCGTCCTGAAACCGGGTGCGGTCATTCAGTACTTC. This sequence encodes CSVLKPGAVIQYF.

This clonotype was observed many times. The chain has TRBV4-3 and TRBJ2-7; D is perhaps TRBD1 (5 bases). The CDR3 consists of 16 residues. Germline CDR1 reads LGHNA; CDR2 reads YSLEER. Between the trimmed V and J ends, which lost 0 bases and 2 bases, there was a span of 14 bases. The DNA for the CDR3 is TGCGCCAGCAGCCAAGACCCGGTAGGGGCACCCTACGAGCAGTACTTC. Its translation is CASSQDPVGAPYEQYF.